Sequencing of this T cell receptor beta chain was carried out in a study of T-cell reconstitution after alpha-beta-depleted transplantation in children. Study-level findings and limits: It was surviving recipient T cells and thymic progenitors that gave some patients high TCRbeta diversity at day 60.

As it was prepared, the TCRbeta library received unique molecular identifiers. TCRdb independently ran MiXCR on the PCR reads; one entry per CDR3 protein. The table lists fewer than 150,000 distinct CDR3 sequences, roughly 9% of them singletons, with less than 25% in the top ten. This clonotype was found a few times. Its antigen is undetermined. Germline loops: CDR1 DFQATT, CDR2 SNEGSKA (reference sequence). Trimming removed 3 bases from V and 8 bases from J, with 14 bases in between. CDR3 length: 13 residues. This clonotype was sampled from a girl less than two years old who had a stem cell transplant for combined immunodeficiency, so the T cells may come from the graft donor. The genes are TRBV20-1 and TRBJ2-1; D is possibly TRBD2 (7 bases). The starting material was PBMCs, mostly from graft donor cells, obtained 180 days after TCRalphabeta/CD19-depleted stem cell transplant. The CDR3 DNA is TGCAGTGCTAGGCGCCCGGGGGGCCATGAGCAGTTCTTC. As protein: CSARRPGGHEQFF.